This TCR beta chain came from a study of cytomegalovirus exposure and HLA in healthy donors. Whole-study context: Sequencing of 150 million to 200 million T cells in an earlier analysis found more than 100 million unique TCR beta sequences.

Overall study results and limits: Earlier analysis looked at TCR beta V segments, and most were productive about 87% or about 30% of the time. Within a later analysis, the majority of CMV-associated TCR beta chains appeared HLA-restricted. Common viral pathogens were later found to be apparently linked to several of the most significant clusters.

The primer mix had 60 Vbeta and 13 Jbeta primers. Sequencing used immunoSEQ multiplex PCR; TCRdb keeps in-frame clones, though not all of them. The table has approximately 150,000 clones, 75% to 90% seen once. To note about this clone: No antigen is known for it.

Germline values: CDR1 SGHDT, CDR2 YYEEEE. The CDR3 consists of 19 residues. V was clipped by 4 bases and J by 0 bases, with 26 bases between them. The source material was PBMCs. This receptor was taken from a human donor in good health. The rearrangement uses TRBV5-6 and TRBJ2-7, with TRBD1 as a possible D gene (6 bases). The CDR3 sequence is CASSRGGTGPTQSSYEQYF. The CDR3 DNA reads TGTGCCAGCAGCCGTGGGGGCACAGGGCCGACTCAGAGCTCCTACGAGCAGTACTTC.